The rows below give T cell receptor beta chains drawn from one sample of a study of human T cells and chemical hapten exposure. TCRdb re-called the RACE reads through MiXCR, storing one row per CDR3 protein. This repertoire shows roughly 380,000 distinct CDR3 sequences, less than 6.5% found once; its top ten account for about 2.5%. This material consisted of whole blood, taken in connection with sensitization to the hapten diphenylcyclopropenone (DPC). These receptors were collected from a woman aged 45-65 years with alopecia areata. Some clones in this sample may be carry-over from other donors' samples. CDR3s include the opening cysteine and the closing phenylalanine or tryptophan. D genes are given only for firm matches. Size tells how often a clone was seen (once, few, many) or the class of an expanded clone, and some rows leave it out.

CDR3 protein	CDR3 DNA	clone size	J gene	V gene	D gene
CSVEERDSRGYTF	TGCAGCGTTGAAGAACGGGACAGTCGGGGCTACACCTTC	.	TRBJ1-2	TRBV29-1	TRBD1
CASSISFPSGRKNIQYF	TGTGCCAGTAGTATTTCCTTCCCTAGCGGGAGGAAAAACATTCAGTACTTC	.	TRBJ2-4	TRBV19	TRBD2
CASSRTGQGRANEQFF	TGTGCCAGCAGCCGGACGGGACAGGGGAGAGCAAATGAGCAGTTCTTC	many	TRBJ2-1	TRBV6-6	TRBD1
CASRGSDQPQHF	TGTGCCAGCAGAGGCAGCGATCAGCCCCAGCATTTT	few	TRBJ1-5	TRBV6-6	.
CSVEPSGRMDTQYF	TGCAGCGTTGAGCCTAGCGGGAGAATGGATACGCAGTATTTT	many	TRBJ2-3	TRBV29-1	TRBD2
CASSLAHETRVGEQFF	TGCGCCAGCAGCTTGGCCCACGAAACTAGGGTCGGTGAGCAGTTCTTC	many	TRBJ2-1	TRBV5-1	.
CATSRGQGGTDGYTF	TGTGCCACCAGCAGAGGACAGGGAGGTACGGATGGCTACACCTTC	.	TRBJ1-2	TRBV15	TRBD1
CASSHFSSGDRGLHGYTF	TGTGCCAGCAGCCATTTCTCTTCCGGGGACAGGGGATTACATGGCTACACCTTC	.	TRBJ1-2	TRBV3-1	TRBD1
CASSFNRDSYEQYF	TGTGCCAGCAGCTTTAACCGGGACTCCTACGAGCAGTACTTC	.	TRBJ2-7	TRBV7-9	.
CASSLVGAGGGTDTQYF	TGTGCCAGCAGCTTAGTAGGGGCAGGGGGCGGCACAGATACGCAGTATTTT	.	TRBJ2-3	TRBV7-8	TRBD1
CTAGKTDTQYF	TGCACCGCCGGGAAGACAGATACGCAGTATTTT	many	TRBJ2-3	TRBV20-1	.
CASSYTSYEQYF	TGTGCCAGCAGTTACACCTCCTACGAGCAGTACTTC	many	TRBJ2-7	TRBV6-2/TRBV6-3	.
CASSPGSAQGTEAFF	TGTGCCAGCAGCCCCGGGTCGGCCCAGGGGACTGAAGCTTTCTTT	.	TRBJ1-1	TRBV14	.
CASGLGGQGKQPQHF	TGTGCTAGTGGTTTGGGGGGACAGGGCAAGCAGCCCCAGCATTTT	many	TRBJ1-5	TRBV12-5	TRBD1
CSALSNTEAFF	TGCAGCGCCCTATCGAACACTGAAGCTTTCTTT	.	TRBJ1-1	TRBV29-1	.
CASIEGAGGYTF	TGTGCCAGCATTGAGGGGGCGGGCGGCTACACCTTC	.	TRBJ1-2	TRBV2	TRBD1
CSASADGGYEQYF	TGCAGTGCTAGCGCAGACGGAGGGTACGAGCAGTACTTC	many	TRBJ2-7	TRBV20-1	.
CASSPSPGLAGENEQFF	TGTGCCAGCAGCCCGTCTCCGGGACTAGCGGGAGAGAATGAGCAGTTCTTC	many	TRBJ2-1	TRBV3-1	TRBD2
CASSQGHSNTEAFF	TGTGCCAGCAGTCAGGGACATTCGAACACTGAAGCTTTCTTT	.	TRBJ1-1	TRBV12-3/TRBV12-4	.
CASSFLAPDTQYF	TGTGCCAGCAGTTTCCTCGCCCCAGATACGCAGTATTTT	few	TRBJ2-3	TRBV27	.
CASTITRDEQFF	TGTGCCAGCACCATAACTAGGGATGAGCAGTTCTTC	.	TRBJ2-1	TRBV12-3/TRBV12-4	.
CSALRTSGTIAKNIQYF	TGCAGTGCTTTAAGGACTAGCGGGACCATAGCCAAAAACATTCAGTACTTC	many	TRBJ2-4	TRBV20-1	TRBD2
CASGWGRRVGQPQHF	TGTGCTAGTGGTTGGGGACGACGGGTGGGTCAGCCCCAGCATTTT	few	TRBJ1-5	TRBV12-5	.
CSVRSGSSYEQYF	TGCAGCGTGAGGAGCGGAAGCTCCTACGAGCAGTACTTC	few	TRBJ2-7	TRBV29-1	.
CASRSGQGKAFF	TGTGCCAGCAGATCGGGACAGGGGAAAGCTTTCTTT	few	TRBJ1-1	TRBV12-3/TRBV12-4	TRBD1
CSASIPGGAGELFF	TGCAGTGCTTCTATCCCCGGGGGAGCCGGGGAGCTGTTTTTT	few	TRBJ2-2	TRBV20-1	.
CASTARGAGEQYF	TGTGCCAGCACCGCCCGGGGGGCAGGCGAGCAGTACTTC	many	TRBJ2-7	TRBV2	.
CASSLMGGGEQYF	TGTGCCAGCAGCCTAATGGGGGGCGGCGAGCAGTACTTC	few	TRBJ2-7	TRBV12-3/TRBV12-4	.
CSARWQQLGYTF	TGCAGTGCTAGATGGCAGCAGTTGGGCTACACCTTC	many	TRBJ1-2	TRBV20-1	.
CASPQGNPKSTDTQYF	TGCGCCAGTCCCCAGGGCAACCCAAAAAGCACAGATACGCAGTATTTT	many	TRBJ2-3	TRBV5-1	.